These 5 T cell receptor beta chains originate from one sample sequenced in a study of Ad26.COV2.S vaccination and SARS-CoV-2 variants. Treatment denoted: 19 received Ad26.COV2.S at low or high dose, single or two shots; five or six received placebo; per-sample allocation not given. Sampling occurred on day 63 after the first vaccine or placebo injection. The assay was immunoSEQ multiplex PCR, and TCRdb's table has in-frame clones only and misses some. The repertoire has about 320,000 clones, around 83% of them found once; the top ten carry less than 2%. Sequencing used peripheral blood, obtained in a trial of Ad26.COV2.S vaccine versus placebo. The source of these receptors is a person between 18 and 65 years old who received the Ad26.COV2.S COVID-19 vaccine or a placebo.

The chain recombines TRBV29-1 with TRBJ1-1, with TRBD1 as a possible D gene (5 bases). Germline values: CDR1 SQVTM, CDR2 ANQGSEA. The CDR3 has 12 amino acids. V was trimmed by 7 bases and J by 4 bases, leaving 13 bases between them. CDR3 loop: CSGRRGSTEAFF. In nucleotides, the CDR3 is TGCAGCGGTCGACGGGGGAGCACTGAAGCTTTCTTT. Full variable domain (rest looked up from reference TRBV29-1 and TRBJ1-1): SAVISQKPSRDICQRGTSLTIQCQVDSQVTMMFWYRQQPGQSLTLIATANQGSEATYESGFVIDKFPISRPNLTFSTLTVSNMSPEDSSIYLCSGRRGSTEAFFGQGTRLTVV.

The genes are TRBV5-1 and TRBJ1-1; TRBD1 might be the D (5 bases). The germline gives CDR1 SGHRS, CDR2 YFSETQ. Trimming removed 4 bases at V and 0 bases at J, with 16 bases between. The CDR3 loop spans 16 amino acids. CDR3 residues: CASSPGEGLLNTEAFF. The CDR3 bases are TGCGCCAGCAGCCCGGGGGAGGGGCTCCTGAACACTGAAGCTTTCTTT.

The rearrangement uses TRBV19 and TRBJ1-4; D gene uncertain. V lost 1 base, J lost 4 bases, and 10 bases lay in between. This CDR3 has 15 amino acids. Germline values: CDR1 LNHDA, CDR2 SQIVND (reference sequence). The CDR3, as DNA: TGTGCCAGTAGTATAGGACGTTCAATTAATGAAAAACTGTTTTTT. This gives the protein CASSIGRSINEKLFF.

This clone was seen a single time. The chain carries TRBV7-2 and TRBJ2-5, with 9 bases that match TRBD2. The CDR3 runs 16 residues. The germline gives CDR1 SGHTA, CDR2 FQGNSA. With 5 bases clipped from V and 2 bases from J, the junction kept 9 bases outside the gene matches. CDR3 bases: TGTGCCAGCAGCCTACTCGGGCGGGGGGGGCAAGAGACCCAGTACTTC. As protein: CASSLLGRGGQETQYF.

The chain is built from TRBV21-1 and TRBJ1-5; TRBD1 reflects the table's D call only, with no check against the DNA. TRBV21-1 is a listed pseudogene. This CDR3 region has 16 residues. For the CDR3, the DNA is TGTGCCGTTCATCCGGGACACTTGCCGCGGGCTCAGCCCCAGCATTTT. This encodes CAVHPGHLPRAQPQHF.